These 19 T cell receptor beta chains came from one sample sequenced in a study of radiation and T cells in renal cell carcinoma. Noted time point: baseline pretreatment blood. Regarding treatment: 15 Gy SBRT to primary tumor, nephrectomy 4 weeks later. Sequencing was performed with immunoSEQ multiplex PCR; in TCRdb, only in-frame clones are kept and a portion is missing. The sample lists approximately 120,000 clones, 82% occurring once. Source: blood, taken from a patient whose treatment included radiotherapy and nephrectomy. The receptor source for this set is a woman between 55 and 75 years old with renal cell carcinoma.

This clone was counted a single time. J is TRBJ1-5 and V is TRBV6-1; D is uncertain. Germline loops: CDR1 MNHNS, CDR2 SASEGT. Trimming shortened V by 4 bases and J by 0 bases, and 7 bases separated the two germline ends. The CDR3 is 14 amino acids. The CDR3 protein is CASSVVDSNQPQHF. CDR3 bases: TGTGCCAGCAGTGTTGTAGATAGCAATCAGCCCCAGCATTTT.

This sequence joins TRBV5-1 and TRBJ2-7; 7 nucleotides agree with TRBD1. This CDR3 region has 14 residues. The V and J ends lost 4 bases and 6 bases, in that order; junction bases with no gene match: 10. Germline V lookup: CDR1 SGHRS, CDR2 YFSETQ. The CDR3 bases are TGCGCCAGCAGCCCGGGACAGAACTTCGGCGAGCAGTACTTC. It is translated as CASSPGQNFGEQYF.

The V call is TRBV4-2, the J call TRBJ1-2, with D possibly being TRBD1 (5 bases). Germline CDR1 and CDR2: LGHNA and YNFKEQ. The CDR3 contains 15 residues. The ends were cut back, 0 bases at V and 8 bases at J, with 16 bases in the middle. CDR3 nucleotide sequence: TGTGCCAGCAGCCAAGATCTTGCTGGGGCGAGCGGCTACACCTTC. Translating it yields CASSQDLAGASGYTF.

The chain has TRBV19 and TRBJ1-4, with D hard to call. The CDR3 contains 13 residues. The germline CDR1 and CDR2 sequences are LNHDA and SQIVND (reference sequence). The germline V and J ends were trimmed by 7 bases and 6 bases, with 12 bases remaining between them. The CDR3, as DNA: TGTGCCAGTATAAGGCCTGAAGATGAAAAACTGTTTTTT. Encoded protein: CASIRPEDEKLFF.

V usage is TRBV5-1 and J usage is TRBJ1-2; D ambiguous. This CDR3 is 16 amino acids long. Per germline, CDR1 SGHRS and CDR2 YFSETQ. With 0 bases removed from V and 2 bases from J, the gap between germline ends came to 14 bases. The CDR3: CASSLVVEGTNYGYTF. The CDR3 region has the DNA TGCGCCAGCAGCTTGGTCGTGGAGGGTACAAACTATGGCTACACCTTC.

The chain uses TRBV25-1 and TRBJ1-2; D is ambiguous. CDR1 is MGHDK, CDR2 SYGVNS, per germline. V was shortened by 3 bases and J by 4 bases, with 12 bases between the two germline ends. The CDR3 runs to 14 residues. The CDR3 sequence: CASSEEPRAYGYTF. CDR3 bases: TGTGCCAGCAGTGAGGAACCGCGGGCCTATGGCTACACCTTC.

The V gene is TRBV29-1, the J gene TRBJ2-7; TRBD2 matches at 8 bases. This CDR3 is built from 12 residues. Per the germline V gene, CDR1 is SQVTM and CDR2 is ANQGSEA. V dropped 3 bases and J dropped 6; count of bases not matched to a gene: 4. The CDR3 loop reads CSVEGGGIEQYF. The CDR3 nucleotides read TGCAGCGTTGAGGGCGGGGGGATCGAGCAGTACTTC.

V and J are TRBV14 and TRBJ2-7; D ambiguous. This CDR3 comprises 12 residues. Trimming shortened V by 5 bases and J by 5 bases, and 10 bases separated the two germline ends. The germline V gene has CDR1 SGHDN and CDR2 FVKESK. CDR3 loop: CASSSDGNEQYF. The CDR3 coding sequence is TGTGCCAGCAGCTCGGACGGCAACGAGCAGTACTTC.

J is TRBJ2-2 and V is TRBV6-5; TRBD2 is a possible D gene (6 bases). Germline CDR1 and CDR2: MNHEY and SVGAGI. V was trimmed by 2 bases and J by 2 bases, leaving 9 bases between them. The CDR3 consists of 15 residues. CDR3 DNA: TGTGCCAGCAGTTACGCCGGGACTAACACCGGGGAGCTGTTTTTT. Protein sequence: CASSYAGTNTGELFF.

There are a few counts of this clone. The chain joins TRBV7-2 to TRBJ1-1; no firm D call. The CDR3 has 13 amino acids. Germline V gene lookup returns CDR1 SGHTA and CDR2 FQGNSA. The V end lost 3 bases, the J end lost 0 bases, and 5 bases lay between the germline ends. CDR3 protein: CASSFAMNTEAFF. As DNA, the CDR3 is TGTGCCAGCAGCTTCGCAATGAACACTGAAGCTTTCTTT.

The V and J genes are TRBV30 and TRBJ2-7, with D unclear. The CDR3 extends over 14 amino acids. V lost 4 bases and J lost 4, with 17 bases in between. In germline, CDR1 is GTSNPN, CDR2 SVGIG (reference sequence). CDR3 coding DNA: TGTGCCTGGAACAATCAGCCCGCCGGGTACGAGCAGTACTTC. The encoded protein is CAWNNQPAGYEQYF. The full variable domain, rest sourced from reference TRBV30 and TRBJ2-7, is SQTIHQWPATLVQPVGSPLSLECTVEGTSNPNLYWYRQAAGRGLQLLFYSVGIGQISSEVPQNLSASRPQDRQFILSSKKLLLSDSGFYLCAWNNQPAGYEQYFGPGTRLTVT.

The chain employs TRBV6-1 and TRBJ1-1, with a tentative D call TRBD1 (6 bases). CDR1 and CDR2 (germline): MNHNS, SASEGT. The V end was cut by 5 bases, the J end by 1 base, with 14 bases between. CDR3 size: 15 residues. DNA for the CDR3: TGTGCCAGCAGTATTACAGGGATGGGGAACACTGAAGCTTTCTTT. Amino acids: CASSITGMGNTEAFF.

This clone was observed a single time. This chain joins TRBV13 and TRBJ2-3, with D possibly TRBD2 on 5 matching bases. The length of the CDR3 is 17 residues. Deletions cut 1 base from V and 7 bases from J, with 21 bases between. Germline V gene lookup returns CDR1 PRHDT and CDR2 FYEKMQ (reference sequence). The DNA of the CDR3 is TGTGCCAGCAGCTTAGTTTCAGCGGCAACCCCATTTTATACGCAGTATTTT. This gives the protein CASSLVSAATPFYTQYF.

The rearrangement joins TRBV25-1 to TRBJ1-1; no reliable D call. This CDR3 is 17 amino acids long. Germline V gives CDR1 MGHDK, CDR2 SYGVNS. V was cut by 3 bases and J by 0 bases, with 17 bases left in between. CDR3 residues: CASSESEASLLNTEAFF. The CDR3 DNA follows: TGTGCCAGCAGTGAGTCCGAGGCCTCCCTCTTGAACACTGAAGCTTTCTTT.

This chain connects TRBV6-1 to TRBJ2-7; 12 bases match TRBD1. J gave up 5 bases and V 3 bases, and 2 bases lay outside the gene matches. There are 14 residues in the CDR3. CDR1 and CDR2 (germline): MNHNS, SASEGT. CDR3 in amino acids: CASSDGTGGNEQYF. CDR3 nucleotides: TGTGCCAGCAGTGACGGGACAGGGGGCAACGAGCAGTACTTC.

The chain is built from TRBV25-1 and TRBJ2-3; 10 bases are shared with TRBD2. V gave up 5 bases and J gave up 4 bases; unmatched junction bases: 9. The germline CDR1 and CDR2 sequences are MGHDK and SYGVNS. The CDR3 totals 16 residues. CDR3 residues: CASSFRERGGADTQYF. CDR3 nucleotide sequence: TGTGCCAGCAGTTTCAGGGAGCGGGGGGGCGCAGATACGCAGTATTTT.

This chain links TRBV5-1 with TRBJ1-2, with 9 bases aligning to TRBD1. This CDR3 is 14 amino acids long. From germline, CDR1 is SGHRS and CDR2 YFSETQ. Losses at the gene ends were 5 bases for V and 1 base for J; bases not matched to a gene: 3. The CDR3 DNA is TGCGCCAGCAGTCGGACAGGGGATAACTATGGCTACACCTTC. This encodes CASSRTGDNYGYTF.

The rearrangement links TRBV19 to TRBJ2-7; D gene unclear. The CDR3 is 13 residues long. Germline assignment: CDR1 LNHDA and CDR2 SQIVND (reference sequence). The V end lost 3 bases, the J end lost 3 bases, and 9 bases lay between the germline ends. Here the CDR3 reads CASSMQPGYEQYF. The CDR3 DNA is TGTGCCAGTAGTATGCAGCCTGGCTACGAGCAGTACTTC.

The chain is built from TRBV10-1 and TRBJ1-1; 7 nucleotides line up with TRBD1. Germline CDR1 reads WNHNN; CDR2 reads SYGVQD (reference sequence). The J segment lost 9 bases and the V segment lost 7 bases, leaving 11 bases of the junction unmatched. The CDR3 has 13 residues. DNA of the CDR3: TGCGCCAGCACCATGAGCCGGGACAGTCAAGCTTTCTTT. Its translation is CASTMSRDSQAFF.